The 26 T cell receptor beta chains listed next were all sequenced from one sample in a study of cytomegalovirus exposure and HLA in healthy donors. Primers for the PCR totalled 60 Vbeta and 13 Jbeta. The repertoire was sequenced with immunoSEQ multiplex PCR; TCRdb's copy has only in-frame clones and lacks some. Of around 150,000 clones in the sample, about 72% were seen once. The specimen sequenced was PBMCs. The receptor source for this set is a middle-aged man in good health and CMV-seronegative.

The J gene is TRBJ2-3, the V gene TRBV9; TRBD1 matches at 9 bases. This CDR3 spans 15 amino acids. Germline lookup yields CDR1 SGDLS and CDR2 YYNGEE. Trimming removed 4 bases from V and 1 base from J; junction bases left unmatched: 4. The CDR3 region has the DNA TGTGCCAGCAGCTCATGGGACAGGGGCACAGATACGCAGTATTTT. Translation: CASSSWDRGTDTQYF.

This sequence joins TRBV9 and TRBJ1-1; no clear D. CDR3 length equals 14 residues. With 0 bases removed from V and 3 bases from J, the gap between germline ends came to 9 bases. Per germline, CDR1 SGDLS and CDR2 YYNGEE. In DNA, the CDR3 is TGTGCCAGCAGCGTAGGGCCGCTGGACACTGAAGCTTTCTTT. Residues: CASSVGPLDTEAFF.

This chain connects TRBV6-6 to TRBJ1-2; 8 bases fit TRBD1. After removal of 0 bases from V and 8 bases from J, the junction contained 8 bases not matched to a gene. The V gene's germline CDR1 is MNHNY and CDR2 SVGAGI (reference sequence). The CDR3 consists of 15 residues. The CDR3 is CASSYSMVTGGGYTF. Written as DNA, the CDR3 is TGTGCCAGCAGTTACTCGATGGTCACAGGGGGAGGCTACACCTTC.

The V gene is TRBV28, the J gene TRBJ1-2; 9 nucleotides line up with TRBD1. Germline-derived CDR1 and CDR2 are MDHEN and SYDVKM. The CDR3 sequence is 12 residues long. J lost 8 bases, V lost 5 bases, and 3 bases had no gene match. The CDR3, as DNA: TGTGCCAGCAGTGGGACAGGGCACGGCTACACCTTC. This codes for CASSGTGHGYTF.

The rearrangement uses TRBV9 and TRBJ2-3, with 9 bases lining up with TRBD2. The germline gives CDR1 SGDLS, CDR2 YYNGEE. The length of the CDR3 is 14 residues. With V trimmed by 3 bases and J by 6 bases, 5 bases remained unmatched. Here the CDR3 reads CASSAGLAYDTQYF. CDR3 DNA sequence: TGTGCCAGCAGCGCTGGACTAGCGTACGATACGCAGTATTTT. The whole variable domain, filled in from reference TRBV9 and TRBJ2-3, reads DSGVTQTPKHLITATGQRVTLRCSPRSGDLSVYWYQQSLDQGLQFLIQYYNGEERAKGNILERFSAQQFPDLHSELNLSSLELGDSALYFCASSAGLAYDTQYFGPGTRLTVL.

This clone was observed a handful of times. This chain uses TRBV10-2 with TRBJ2-3, with TRBD2 matching over 12 bases. CDR3 length: 18 residues. The junction had 12 bases not matched to a gene; V was cut back by 8 bases and J by 0 bases. The germline V gene encodes CDR1 WSHSY and CDR2 SAAADI. The CDR3 region is CASGRLAGDTMSTDTQYF. CDR3 nucleotide sequence: TGCGCCAGCGGCCGACTAGCGGGGGACACTATGAGCACAGATACGCAGTATTTT.

The J gene is TRBJ2-5, the V gene TRBV5-8; unclear D gene. Judging by the DNA end, TRBJ2-7 fits better; the J call may be wrong. The CDR3 is 13 residues long. Germline V lookup: CDR1 SGHTS, CDR2 YDEGEE. The CDR3 region is CASSFDRYYEQYF. The CDR3, as DNA: TGTGCCAGCAGCTTTGACCGATACTACGAGCAGTACTTC.

The J gene is TRBJ1-5, the V gene TRBV30; perhaps TRBD1 as D (5 bases). From germline, CDR1 is GTSNPN and CDR2 SVGIG (reference sequence). V was shortened by 3 bases and J by 0 bases, with 15 bases between the two germline ends. The length of the CDR3 is 16 residues. CDR3 protein: CAWSAGRSYSNQPQHF. DNA for the CDR3: TGTGCCTGGAGCGCGGGGCGTTCCTATAGCAATCAGCCCCAGCATTTT.

V is TRBV5-1 and J is TRBJ2-2, with D tentatively TRBD1 (7 bases). The CDR3 loop spans 18 amino acids. Deletions cut 0 bases from V and 2 bases from J, with 17 bases between. Germline loops: CDR1 SGHRS, CDR2 YFSETQ. In nucleotides, the CDR3 is TGCGCCAGCAGCTTGGAGGGGGCAGGGACTGCAAACACCGGGGAGCTGTTTTTT. It codes for CASSLEGAGTANTGELFF.

The chain links TRBV5-6 to TRBJ2-1; the match to TRBD1 covers 9 bases. CDR1 and CDR2 from the germline V gene are SGHDT and YYEEEE. This CDR3 region has 13 residues. V lost 2 bases, J lost 9 bases, and 3 bases stayed unmatched. As DNA, the CDR3 is TGTGCCAGCAGCTTACAGGGGGCGGTTGAGCAGTTCTTC. Its protein is CASSLQGAVEQFF.

The CDR3 reads CASSSTRDRDGYTF. In DNA, the CDR3 is TGTGCCAGCAGTTCAACCCGGGACAGAGACGGCTACACCTTC. The chain combines TRBV7-9 with TRBJ1-2, with 7 bases fitting TRBD1. Trimming removed 6 bases from V and 8 bases from J; junction bases left unmatched: 12. The CDR3 contains 14 residues. Germline assignment: CDR1 SEHNR and CDR2 FQNEAQ (reference sequence).

The chain's CDR3 is CASSLVVGRGSPLHF. The CDR3 DNA sequence: TGTGCCAGCAGCTTAGTCGTGGGGAGAGGATCACCCCTCCACTTT. The chain couples TRBV7-2 to TRBJ1-6; no firm D call. The CDR3 sequence is 15 residues long. Germline V gene lookup returns CDR1 SGHTA and CDR2 FQGNSA. V was clipped by 1 base and J by 10 bases, with 14 bases between them.

The rearrangement joins TRBV5-1 to TRBJ2-5, with D possibly matching TRBD1 (6 bases). CDR3 size: 14 residues. The germline V and J ends were trimmed by 0 bases and 4 bases, with 10 bases remaining between them. Per germline, CDR1 SGHRS and CDR2 YFSETQ. The CDR3 bases are TGCGCCAGCAGCTTGGTCCCAGGGGCAGAGACCCAGTACTTC. It codes for CASSLVPGAETQYF.

The chain is built from TRBV9 and TRBJ1-3, with a tentative D call TRBD1 (6 bases). Germline assignment: CDR1 SGDLS and CDR2 YYNGEE. This CDR3 has 15 residues. With 4 bases removed from V and 1 base from J, the gap between germline ends came to 12 bases. CDR3 sequence reads: CASSTTGTSGNTIYF. CDR3 nucleotides: TGTGCCAGCAGCACAACGGGGACATCTGGAAACACCATATATTTT.

The V and J genes are TRBV7-9 and TRBJ2-1; D remains ambiguous. The V end was cut by 0 bases, the J end by 6 bases, with 9 bases between. The germline CDR1 and CDR2 sequences are SEHNR and FQNEAQ (reference sequence). The CDR3 length is 14 residues. In DNA form, the CDR3 reads TGTGCCAGCAGCTTAGCGCTTGAAGCCAATGAGCAGTTCTTC. This sequence encodes CASSLALEANEQFF.

This clone has a handful of counts. J is TRBJ2-7 and V is TRBV29-1; weak D call: TRBD1 (5 bases). This CDR3 spans 13 amino acids. With 6 bases removed from V and 3 bases from J, the gap between germline ends came to 15 bases. CDR1 and CDR2 from the germline V gene are SQVTM and ANQGSEA. CDR3: CSVVILDSYEQYF. The CDR3 DNA reads TGCAGCGTCGTTATTCTTGACAGCTACGAGCAGTACTTC.

The chain recombines TRBV5-4 with TRBJ1-1; D is ambiguous. CDR3 length equals 15 residues. Between the trimmed V and J ends, which lost 0 bases and 2 bases, there was a span of 11 bases. Looked up from germline, CDR1 is SGHNT and CDR2 is YYREEE (reference sequence). CDR3 residues: CASSLDGVYNTEAFF. The CDR3 DNA follows: TGTGCCAGCAGCTTGGACGGGGTGTATAACACTGAAGCTTTCTTT.

This clone was recorded once. The chain links TRBV7-2 to TRBJ2-7; D uncertain. Germline CDR1 and CDR2: SGHTA and FQGNSA. V lost 1 base and J lost 1, with 8 bases in between. This CDR3 spans 14 amino acids. The CDR3 reads CASSLGFQSYEQYF. CDR3 in DNA: TGTGCCAGCAGCTTAGGTTTTCAGTCCTACGAGCAGTACTTC. The entire variable domain, with the rest obtained from reference TRBV7-2 and TRBJ2-7, is as follows: GAGVSQSPSNKVTEKGKDVELRCDPISGHTALYWYRQSLGQGLEFLIYFQGNSAPDKSGLPSDRFSAERTGGSVSTLTIQRTQQEDSAVYLCASSLGFQSYEQYFGPGTRLTVT.

The chain uses TRBV5-6 and TRBJ1-1; unclear D gene. Germline CDR1 reads SGHDT; CDR2 reads YYEEEE. The CDR3 is 14 residues long. The V end was cut by 1 base, the J end by 1 base, with 8 bases between. In DNA form, the CDR3 reads TGTGCCAGCAGCTTGCATACGGGGAACACTGAAGCTTTCTTT. Protein: CASSLHTGNTEAFF.

This rearrangement joins TRBV25-1 to TRBJ1-4, with D possibly TRBD1 on 6 matching bases. This CDR3 contains 15 residues. CDR1 MGHDK and CDR2 SYGVNS come from the germline V gene. Trimming removed 7 bases at V and 0 bases at J, with 12 bases between. Here the CDR3 DNA reads TGTGCCAGCACTCAAACAGGGACAACTAATGAAAAACTGTTTTTT. It specifies CASTQTGTTNEKLFF.

The chain couples TRBV10-2 to TRBJ1-6; a weak D match, TRBD1 (5 bases). With 3 bases removed from V and 6 bases from J, the gap between germline ends came to 12 bases. CDR3 size: 15 residues. Germline V gene sequence: CDR1 WSHSY, CDR2 SAAADI. CDR3 amino acids: CASSEVQGPNSPLHF. The CDR3 DNA reads TGCGCCAGCAGTGAAGTGCAGGGCCCTAATTCACCCCTCCACTTT.

The V gene is TRBV15, the J gene TRBJ2-3; 9 bases fit TRBD1. CDR1 and CDR2 from the germline V gene are LNHNV and YYDKDF (reference sequence). The CDR3 is 15 residues long. With 4 bases clipped from V and 0 bases from J, the junction kept 2 bases outside the gene matches. CDR3 region: CATSKGQGSTDTQYF. CDR3 nucleotide sequence: TGTGCCACCAGCAAGGGACAGGGCAGCACAGATACGCAGTATTTT.

This clone has just a few counts. The rearrangement links TRBV4-1 to TRBJ1-5; the D is unclear. Germline CDR1 reads MGHRA; CDR2 reads YSYEKL. There are 14 residues in the CDR3. V gave up 2 bases and J gave up 4 bases, with 9 bases separating them. DNA of the CDR3: TGCGCCAGCAGCCAATCGAGGGATAATCAGCCCCAGCATTTT. Translation gives CASSQSRDNQPQHF.

This clone came up a few times. This chain links TRBV6-6 with TRBJ2-3, with D possibly matching TRBD1 (6 bases). Between the trimmed V and J ends, which lost 5 bases and 0 bases, there was a span of 12 bases. The germline V gene encodes CDR1 MNHNY and CDR2 SVGAGI (reference sequence). The CDR3 has 15 residues. The CDR3 region is CASSPDSPSTDTQYF. CDR3 DNA: TGTGCCAGCAGTCCGGACAGTCCGAGCACAGATACGCAGTATTTT.

The J gene is TRBJ1-5, the V gene TRBV2; 8 bases are shared with TRBD1. Germline loops: CDR1 SNHLY, CDR2 FYNNEI. This CDR3 is built from 15 residues. The trim removed 5 bases at V and 4 bases at J, leaving 7 bases unmatched. The CDR3 here is CASSPDRATNQPQHF. Written as DNA, the CDR3 is TGTGCCAGCAGTCCGGACAGGGCGACAAATCAGCCCCAGCATTTT. Using reference TRBV2 and TRBJ1-5 for the parts outside the CDR3, the full variable domain is EPEVTQTPSHQVTQMGQEVILRCVPISNHLYFYWYRQILGQKVEFLVSFYNNEISEKSEIFDDQFSVERPDGSNFTLKIRSTKLEDSAMYFCASSPDRATNQPQHFGDGTRLSIL.

The rearrangement links TRBV4-3 to TRBJ2-1; TRBD2 matches 10 bases. The CDR3 consists of 17 residues. Germline CDR1 LGHNA, CDR2 YSLEER. J was trimmed by 5 bases and V by 1 base; bases with no gene match: 8. The CDR3 nucleotides read TGCGCCAGCAGCCAAGCCCCTAGCGGGAGCCGGGACAATGAGCAGTTCTTC. Amino acids: CASSQAPSGSRDNEQFF.